This TCR beta chain was sequenced in a study of shared clonotypes between healthy human individuals. All participating donors were Caucasian adults from Nashville, Tennessee. As processed by the authors: With immunoSEQ giving junction-only sequences and no quality scores, filtering differed. TCRdb keeps only in-frame clones here, not all; method: immunoSEQ multiplex PCR. V and J calls and clone size come straight from that table; D and trimming were deduced from the DNA. The sample has 400,000 to 500,000 clones; roughly 85% are singletons. Trimming cost V 10 bases and J 5 bases; bases outside gene matches: 12. Germline CDR1 is MNHEY and CDR2 is SMNVEV (reference sequence). This CDR3 comprises 15 residues.

The sample was PBMCs. The chain links TRBV27 to TRBJ2-1; 9 nucleotides align to TRBD1. The receptor was isolated from a woman in her thirties or forties in good health. Some clones in this sample may be carry-over from other donors' samples. The chain's CDR3 is CATLTGQGPHNEQFF. The CDR3 bases are TGTGCCACCTTAACGGGACAGGGTCCTCACAATGAGCAGTTCTTC.